A single sample gave rise to the 4 T cell receptor beta chains below, sequenced in a study of blood T cell repertoires in COVID-19. Profiled with immunoSEQ multiplex PCR; TCRdb holds only in-frame clones, not every one. The sample lists 200,000 to 250,000 clones, around 91% seen once, with 3.5% in the top ten. The source material was PBMCs or T cells enriched from blood (not recorded which). These receptors were collected from a young woman in a cohort exposed to, infected with or recovered from COVID-19 (not recorded which).

The chain combines TRBV9 with TRBJ2-5; 7 bases are shared with TRBD1. CDR3 length: 16 residues. Unmatched junction bases numbered 8, after V lost 3 bases and J lost 0 bases. Germline CDR1 SGDLS, CDR2 YYNGEE. CDR3 region: CASSGIYRGNQETQYF. The CDR3 DNA is TGTGCCAGCAGCGGGATTTACAGGGGAAACCAAGAGACCCAGTACTTC.

This clone was seen only once. V usage is TRBV6-5 and J usage is TRBJ1-3, with 9 bases identical to TRBD1. Germline V CDR1 and CDR2: MNHEY, SVGAGI. Trimming at V came to 6 bases and at J to 2 bases, leaving 2 bases not matched to a gene. The CDR3 has 14 amino acids. CDR3 region: CASSRQGAGNTIYF. DNA of the CDR3: TGTGCCAGCAGCCGACAGGGGGCTGGAAACACCATATATTTT.

This chain connects TRBV11-2 to TRBJ2-5; D ambiguous. The germline V gene encodes CDR1 SGHAT and CDR2 FQNNGV. The CDR3 sequence is 15 residues long. V lost 3 bases and J lost 4, with 15 bases in between. CDR3: CASSFRRMDAETQYF. The CDR3 nucleotides read TGTGCCAGCAGCTTTCGGAGAATGGATGCAGAGACCCAGTACTTC.

The chain uses TRBV9 and TRBJ2-1; 7 bases align to TRBD2. CDR1 and CDR2 (germline): SGDLS, YYNGEE. CDR3 size: 15 residues. V was clipped by 0 bases and J by 7 bases; unmatched bases: 7. CDR3 DNA sequence: TGTGCCAGCAGCGTAGCTTACTGGGGGGGTAATGAGCAGTTCTTC. The encoded protein is CASSVAYWGGNEQFF.